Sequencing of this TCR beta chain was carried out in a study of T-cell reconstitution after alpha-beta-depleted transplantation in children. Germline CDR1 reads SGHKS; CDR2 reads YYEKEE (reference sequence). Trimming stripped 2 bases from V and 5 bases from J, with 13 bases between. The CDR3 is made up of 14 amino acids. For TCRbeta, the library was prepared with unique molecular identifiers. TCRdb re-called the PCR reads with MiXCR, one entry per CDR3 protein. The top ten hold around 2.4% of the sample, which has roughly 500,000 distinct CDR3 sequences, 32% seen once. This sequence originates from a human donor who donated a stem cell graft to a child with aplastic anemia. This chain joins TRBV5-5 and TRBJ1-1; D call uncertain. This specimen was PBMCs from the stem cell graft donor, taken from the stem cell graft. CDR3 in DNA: TGTGCCAGCAGCTTAGGAAGTGTTGAAACTGAAGCTTTCTTT. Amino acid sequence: CASSLGSVETEAFF. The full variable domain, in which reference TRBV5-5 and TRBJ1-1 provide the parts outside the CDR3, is DAGVTQSPTHLIKTRGQQVTLRCSPISGHKSVSWYQQVLGQGPQFIFQYYEKEERGRGNFPDRFSARQFPNYSSELNVNALLLGDSALYLCASSLGSVETEAFFGQGTRLTVV.